The 21 T cell receptor beta chains below all came from one sample that was sequenced in a study of T cells in Graves' hyperthyroidism and ophthalmopathy. Authors of the study amplified TCR beta CDR3 regions from RNA transcripts. The HTBI set primed first-round TCR CDR3 RT-PCR. TCRdb redid the calling of the multiplex PCR reads with MiXCR, one entry per CDR3 protein. The data hold about 350,000 distinct CDR3 sequences, with roughly 13% observed a single time. Sequencing was performed on blood. These receptor sequences come from a woman between 35 and 50 years old with Graves' ophthalmopathy.

The chain has TRBV10-1 and TRBJ2-5; a weak D match, TRBD1 (5 bases). The germline V gene has CDR1 WNHNN and CDR2 SYGVQD (reference sequence). The CDR3 sequence is 15 residues long. Trimming took off 4 bases at V and 1 base at J, with 13 bases between the two ends. DNA of the CDR3: TGCGCCAGCAGTGCAAGGTTAGGGGTCCAAGAGACCCAGTACTTC. It translates to CASSARLGVQETQYF.

This clonotype was observed at least ten times. The chain joins TRBV27 to TRBJ2-1; 12 bases are shared with TRBD2. The CDR3 has 18 amino acids. Germline trimming cut 2 bases from V and 8 bases from J; bases unmatched to any gene: 13. Germline values: CDR1 MNHEY, CDR2 SMNVEV (reference sequence). The CDR3 region has the DNA TGTGCCAGCAGTTTAGAAAGGATCGGACTAGCGGGATTGGATGAGCAGTTCTTC. This translates into CASSLERIGLAGLDEQFF.

The chain has TRBV6-1 and TRBJ2-5, with D unresolved. CDR3 length: 13 amino acids. CDR1 and CDR2 from the germline V gene are MNHNS and SASEGT. V was pared by 0 bases and J by 7 bases, with 9 bases between. The CDR3 DNA is TGTGCCAGCAGTGAAGCTATATCCGGGACCCAGTACTTC. It encodes CASSEAISGTQYF.

The genes are TRBV7-9 and TRBJ1-6; 7 bases are a match to TRBD1. Germline trimming cut 5 bases from V and 7 bases from J; bases unmatched to any gene: 8. CDR3 length equals 15 residues. Germline V gene sequence: CDR1 SEHNR, CDR2 FQNEAQ (reference sequence). The CDR3 DNA reads as TGTGCCAGCAGCCCCTCGGGACAGATGAATTCACCCCTCCACTTT. Translating it yields CASSPSGQMNSPLHF. The whole variable domain, remainder taken from reference TRBV7-9 and TRBJ1-6, is DTGVSQNPRHKITKRGQNVTFRCDPISEHNRLYWYRQTLGQGPEFLTYFQNEAQLEKSRLLSDRFSAERPKGSFSTLEIQRTEQGDSAMYLCASSPSGQMNSPLHFGNGTRLTVT.

CDR3 DNA sequence: TGTGCCAGCAGCCAGGATGTTTCGCCCCTCCACTTT. Residues: CASSQDVSPLHF. J is TRBJ1-6 and V is TRBV3-1; D is undetermined. There are 12 residues in the CDR3. Germline loops: CDR1 LGHDT, CDR2 YNNKEL (reference sequence). V dropped 3 bases and J dropped 13 bases, with 10 bases sitting between them.

This clonotype was recorded at least ten times. V is TRBV12-3 or TRBV12-4 and J is TRBJ2-3, with 9 positions matching TRBD2. J lost 0 bases, V lost 5 bases, and 9 bases had no gene match. The CDR3 sequence is 17 residues long. The chain's CDR3 is CASSRHLAGSSTDTQYF. The CDR3 DNA reads as TGTGCCAGCAGTCGGCATCTAGCGGGAAGTAGCACAGATACGCAGTATTTT.

Of note for this clonotype: Relative to the germline gene, one junction end is altered; a read error may explain this. This chain joins TRBV6-5 and TRBJ1-4; 8 nucleotides line up with TRBD1. Germline loops: CDR1 MNHEY, CDR2 SVGAGI. This CDR3 region has 14 residues. CDR3 sequence (DNA): TGTGCCAACAGTTATCTACAGGGGGGTGAAAAACTGTTTTTT. This codes for CANSYLQGGEKLFF.

This clonotype has at least ten counts. The rearrangement uses TRBV27 and TRBJ2-7, with 10 nucleotides matching TRBD2. The CDR3 extends over 15 amino acids. Germline values: CDR1 MNHEY, CDR2 SMNVEV (reference sequence). J was trimmed by 0 bases and V by 4 bases; bases with no gene match: 3. CDR3 residues: CASSSSGRISYEQYF. The CDR3 region has the DNA TGTGCCAGCAGTTCTAGCGGGAGAATCTCCTACGAGCAGTACTTC.

This sequence joins TRBV12-3 or TRBV12-4 and TRBJ2-5, with D unclear. Trimming took off 3 bases at V and 4 bases at J, with 15 bases between the two ends. The CDR3 is 15 amino acids. CDR3 coding DNA: TGTGCCAGCAGTTTCCCGACGCCGGATGCAGAGACCCAGTACTTC. It yields the protein CASSFPTPDAETQYF.

The table lists this clonotype with many counts. CDR3 in amino acids: CASSPEFANTEAFF. The CDR3 DNA sequence: TGTGCCAGCAGCCCCGAATTTGCGAACACTGAAGCTTTCTTT. This rearrangement joins TRBV7-2 to TRBJ1-1; D gene uncertain. Germline V CDR1 and CDR2: SGHTA, FQGNSA. V lost 5 bases and J 1 base, leaving 11 bases between the germline ends. This CDR3 region has 14 residues.

This clonotype was detected only a few times. An end of the junction differs from the germline gene, which may be a read error. This chain joins TRBV7-7 and TRBJ2-1; D is ambiguous. The CDR3 runs to 15 residues. The V gene's germline CDR1 is SSHAT and CDR2 FNYEAQ (reference sequence). Here the CDR3 reads CASSISPGTYNEQFF. As DNA, the CDR3 is TGTGCTAGCAGCATCTCACCAGGCACATACAATGAGCAGTTCTTC.

This clonotype was seen repeatedly, ten times or more. The chain carries TRBV11-3 and TRBJ1-2; no clear D. The CDR3 contains 18 residues. V dropped 4 bases and J dropped 3 bases, with 24 bases sitting between them. The germline V gene encodes CDR1 SGHNT and CDR2 YENEEA. CDR3 sequence (DNA): TGTGCCAGCAGCTATACCGGGGTAAGTCCCGACGCTGACTATGGCTACACCTTC. This gives the protein CASSYTGVSPDADYGYTF. The entire variable domain, with the rest obtained from reference TRBV11-3 and TRBJ1-2, is as follows: EAGVVQSPRYKIIEKKQPVAFWCNPISGHNTLYWYLQNLGQGPELLIRYENEEAVDDSQLPKDRFSAERLKGVDSTLKIQPAELGDSAVYLCASSYTGVSPDADYGYTFGSGTRLTVV.

The table lists this clonotype with a few counts. CDR3 sequence: CAISDRLGLAGGRPYEQYF. The CDR3 DNA reads TGTGCCATCAGCGACCGTTTGGGACTAGCGGGGGGGCGTCCCTACGAGCAGTACTTC. This rearrangement joins TRBV10-3 to TRBJ2-7; 16 bases align to TRBD2. V dropped 6 bases and J dropped 2; count of bases not matched to a gene: 13. In germline, CDR1 is ENHRY, CDR2 SYGVKD. The CDR3 is made up of 19 amino acids.

This clonotype was observed many times. V usage is TRBV27 and J usage is TRBJ2-5; the D call may be TRBD1 or TRBD2 (5 bases each). CDR3 length: 15 residues. Germline assignment: CDR1 MNHEY and CDR2 SMNVEV (reference sequence). Trimming removed 6 bases at V and 2 bases at J, with 16 bases between. The CDR3 protein is CASSRTGTEQETQYF. DNA of the CDR3: TGTGCCAGCAGCCGTACCGGGACGGAACAAGAGACCCAGTACTTC.

This clonotype was observed a handful of times. The V call is TRBV12-3 or TRBV12-4, the J call TRBJ2-1, with 8 bases fitting TRBD1. The CDR3 sequence is 17 residues long. Losses at the gene ends were 5 bases for V and 2 bases for J; bases not matched to a gene: 11. This CDR3 reads CASSPAPGTGAYNEQFF. The DNA for the CDR3 is TGTGCCAGCAGTCCGGCTCCCGGGACAGGAGCCTACAATGAGCAGTTCTTC.

The table lists this clonotype with many counts. This chain joins TRBV20-1 and TRBJ2-3, with a weak D call TRBD2 (6 bases). The CDR3 is made up of 18 amino acids. CDR1 and CDR2 from the germline V gene are DFQATT and SNEGSKA (reference sequence). The V end lost 1 base, the J end lost 1 base, and 21 bases lay between the germline ends. CDR3 DNA sequence: TGCAGTGCTAGAGTATCCGGGGGAGTACCCTCTCGCACAGATACGCAGTATTTT. Its translation is CSARVSGGVPSRTDTQYF.

This clonotype was counted at least ten times. The chain couples TRBV12-3 or TRBV12-4 to TRBJ2-3; TRBD2 agrees at 7 bases. With 0 bases clipped from V and 0 bases from J, the junction kept 6 bases outside the gene matches. The CDR3 is made up of 17 amino acids. The DNA of the CDR3 is TGTGCCAGCAGTTTAGCGATGGCGGGAGTTAGCACAGATACGCAGTATTTT. Its translation is CASSLAMAGVSTDTQYF.

This clonotype was recorded many times. The genes are TRBV3-1 and TRBJ2-3, with 7 nucleotides matching TRBD1. V lost 5 bases, J lost 0 bases, and 5 bases stayed unmatched. Germline loops: CDR1 LGHDT, CDR2 YNNKEL (reference sequence). This CDR3 region has 15 residues. Here the CDR3 DNA reads TGTGCCAGCAGCGAGGGGACAGCTAGCACAGATACGCAGTATTTT. It is translated as CASSEGTASTDTQYF.

This clonotype was seen repeatedly, ten times or more. V and J are TRBV6-1 and TRBJ1-2; the match to TRBD1 covers 8 bases. V gave up 7 bases and J gave up 8 bases; unmatched junction bases: 9. Germline V gene sequence: CDR1 MNHNS, CDR2 SASEGT. The CDR3 totals 13 residues. CDR3 bases: TGTGCCAGCACAGGGGGCGTGCTGGGGGGCTACACCTTC. Its translation is CASTGGVLGGYTF.

This clonotype was counted ten times or more. The chain carries TRBV2 and TRBJ2-4, with 8 bases fitting TRBD2. The germline CDR1 and CDR2 sequences are SNHLY and FYNNEI. With V trimmed by 4 bases and J by 0 bases, 11 bases remained unmatched. The CDR3 covers 18 residues. CDR3 loop: CASSGGTSTARAKNIQYF. In DNA form, the CDR3 reads TGTGCCAGCAGTGGCGGGACTAGTACGGCCCGAGCCAAAAACATTCAGTACTTC.

This clonotype was counted many times. The V gene is TRBV28, the J gene TRBJ2-1, with D possibly TRBD2 on 6 matching bases. Germline V lookup: CDR1 MDHEN, CDR2 SYDVKM. V was trimmed by 5 bases and J by 2 bases, leaving 22 bases between them. The length of the CDR3 is 18 residues. CDR3 bases: TGTGCCAGCAGTCCGTTATTGCAAGCGGGCGTTCCCTACAATGAGCAGTTCTTC. This encodes CASSPLLQAGVPYNEQFF. Drawing the rest from reference TRBV28 and TRBJ2-1, the complete variable domain is DVKVTQSSRYLVKRTGEKVFLECVQDMDHENMFWYRQDPGLGLRLIYFSYDVKMKEKGDIPEGYSVSREKKERFSLILESASTNQTSMYLCASSPLLQAGVPYNEQFFGPGTRLTVL.